The 10 T cell receptor beta chains below all came from one sample that was sequenced in a study of shared clonotypes between healthy human individuals. Some clones are missing from TCRdb's copy, which holds only in-frame ones; the method was immunoSEQ multiplex PCR. Of around 1.4 million clones detected, 98% appear once; the ten largest clones hold 0.36%. The sequencing sample was made of naive CD4+ T cells sorted from blood. Subset defined: CD45RA+ positively selected. The origin of the receptors is a young man in good health.

The CDR3 protein is CASSPRRGTPTEAFF. The CDR3, as DNA: TGTGCCAGCTCACCTCGGAGGGGAACCCCAACTGAAGCTTTCTTT. The J gene is TRBJ1-1, the V gene TRBV18; tentative D call: TRBD1 (5 bases). The ends were cut back, 3 bases at V and 5 bases at J, with 16 bases in the middle. The CDR3 is 15 residues long. CDR1 KGHSH and CDR2 LQKENI come from the germline V gene.

The chain carries TRBV7-2 and TRBJ2-5, with 11 bases identical to TRBD1. The closer fit of TRBJ2-7 to the DNA end suggests the J call may be wrong. This CDR3 region has 15 residues. Germline V CDR1 and CDR2: SGHTA, FQGNSA. The CDR3 spells CASSSKDRGLYEQYF. DNA for the CDR3: TGTGCCAGCAGCTCGAAGGACAGGGGGCTCTACGAGCAGTACTTC.

V and J are TRBV4-1 and TRBJ2-7, with D perhaps TRBD1 (5 bases). The germline V and J ends were trimmed by 1 base and 3 bases, with 25 bases remaining between them. This CDR3 region has 19 residues. CDR1 and CDR2 from the germline V gene are MGHRA and YSYEKL. The CDR3 DNA follows: TGCGCCAGCAGCCAAGCCAAGTACAGGTTCAATTCTTCCTACTACGAGCAGTACTTC. This sequence encodes CASSQAKYRFNSSYYEQYF.

This clone was recorded once. The J gene is TRBJ2-2, the V gene TRBV30; D remains ambiguous. There are 14 residues in the CDR3. Per germline, CDR1 GTSNPN and CDR2 SVGIG (reference sequence). V lost 4 bases to trimming and J lost 4 bases, with 13 bases between them. The DNA for the CDR3 is TGTGCCTGGACCCCTCCCCGTCTCACCGGGGAGCTGTTTTTT. Protein product: CAWTPPRLTGELFF.

CDR3 loop: CASSPQDRGKQYF. The CDR3 region has the DNA TGTGCCAGCAGCCCCCAGGACAGGGGAAAGCAGTACTTC. The rearrangement links TRBV9 to TRBJ2-7, with 9 bases aligning to TRBD1. V trimming: 4 bases; J trimming: 8 bases; junction bases outside the gene matches: 7. The length of the CDR3 is 13 residues. Germline V gene sequence: CDR1 SGDLS, CDR2 YYNGEE.

The table lists this clone with a count of one. The chain carries TRBV18 and TRBJ2-2, with 8 bases that match TRBD2. Germline V gives CDR1 KGHSH, CDR2 LQKENI. The CDR3 sequence is 16 residues long. V trimming: 2 bases; J trimming: 4 bases; junction bases outside the gene matches: 6. The CDR3 loop is CASSPIAGSGTGELFF. The CDR3 region has the DNA TGTGCCAGCTCACCAATAGCGGGATCGGGCACCGGGGAGCTGTTTTTT.

V is TRBV30 and J is TRBJ2-7; TRBD2 might be the D (6 bases). Trimming stripped 8 bases from V and 4 bases from J, with 18 bases between. The V gene's germline CDR1 is GTSNPN and CDR2 SVGIG (reference sequence). The CDR3 is 13 residues long. The CDR3 loop reads CALDGGAGYEQYF. The CDR3 DNA follows: TGTGCCCTAGACGGCGGGGCTGGTTACGAGCAGTACTTC.

The V and J genes are TRBV11-3 and TRBJ1-5, with a possible D match to TRBD1 (6 bases). V was shortened by 4 bases and J by 0 bases, with 16 bases between the two germline ends. This CDR3 spans 17 amino acids. In germline, CDR1 is SGHNT, CDR2 YENEEA. The CDR3 loop is CASSYPDRTYSNQPQHF. In DNA form, the CDR3 reads TGTGCCAGCAGCTATCCGGACAGAACTTATAGCAATCAGCCCCAGCATTTT. Combining the CDR3 with reference TRBV11-3 and TRBJ1-5 gives the whole variable domain EAGVVQSPRYKIIEKKQPVAFWCNPISGHNTLYWYLQNLGQGPELLIRYENEEAVDDSQLPKDRFSAERLKGVDSTLKIQPAELGDSAVYLCASSYPDRTYSNQPQHFGDGTRLSIL.

The genes are TRBV11-3 and TRBJ2-2; D is perhaps TRBD1 (6 bases). Trimming took 5 bases from V and 3 from J, leaving 13 bases between them. There are 15 residues in the CDR3. Per germline, CDR1 SGHNT and CDR2 YENEEA. The CDR3 loop is CASSVKTGYTGELFF. As DNA, the CDR3 is TGTGCCAGCAGCGTAAAGACAGGATACACCGGGGAGCTGTTTTTT.

The V and J genes are TRBV1 and TRBJ2-7; the table's TRBD2 call for D was not verified on the DNA. TRBV1 counts as a pseudogene. The CDR3 totals 18 residues. CDR3 nucleotide sequence: TGCACCAGCAGCCAAACTAGCGGGATCTCTACACTCTCCTACGAGCAGTACTTC. It encodes CTSSQTSGISTLSYEQYF.